This record covers a single T cell receptor beta chain. The target antigen is unknown. Primers: 60 Vbeta forward and 13 Jbeta reverse. Repertoires were generated with immunoSEQ multiplex PCR, while TCRdb's copy carries only in-frame clones and drops some. Among tens of thousands of clones listed, under 80% were seen once. Germline assignment: CDR1 SGDLS and CDR2 YYNGEE. The V gene end was trimmed by 4 bases and the J gene end by 5 bases; junction bases not matched to a gene: 8. CDR3 length equals 17 residues. The data belong to a study of cytomegalovirus exposure and HLA in healthy donors. Overall study: Within an early data release were about 85 million unique TCRs drawn from HLA-typed donors. The study's findings and limits: Among TCR beta chains, those listed as cytomegalovirus-associated numbered under 200.

Source material: PBMCs. The TCR sequence derives from a male donor in good health and CMV-seropositive. The V and J genes are TRBV9 and TRBJ2-5; 16 positions agree with TRBD2. The CDR3 nucleotides are TGTGCCAGCAGCCCTGGGACTAGCGGGGGGGCCCAGGAGACCCAGTACTTC. Translated, it gives CASSPGTSGGAQETQYF.